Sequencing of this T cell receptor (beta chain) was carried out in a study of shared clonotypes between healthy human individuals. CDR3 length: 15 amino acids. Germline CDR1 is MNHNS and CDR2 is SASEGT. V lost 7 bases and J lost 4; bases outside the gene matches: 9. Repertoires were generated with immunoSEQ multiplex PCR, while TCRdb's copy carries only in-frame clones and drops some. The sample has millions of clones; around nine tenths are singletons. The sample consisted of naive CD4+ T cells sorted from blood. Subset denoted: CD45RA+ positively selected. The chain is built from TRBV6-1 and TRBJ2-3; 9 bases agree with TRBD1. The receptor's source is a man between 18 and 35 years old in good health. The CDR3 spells CASTIQGANADTQYF. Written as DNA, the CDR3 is TGTGCCAGCACCATACAGGGGGCTAACGCAGATACGCAGTATTTT.